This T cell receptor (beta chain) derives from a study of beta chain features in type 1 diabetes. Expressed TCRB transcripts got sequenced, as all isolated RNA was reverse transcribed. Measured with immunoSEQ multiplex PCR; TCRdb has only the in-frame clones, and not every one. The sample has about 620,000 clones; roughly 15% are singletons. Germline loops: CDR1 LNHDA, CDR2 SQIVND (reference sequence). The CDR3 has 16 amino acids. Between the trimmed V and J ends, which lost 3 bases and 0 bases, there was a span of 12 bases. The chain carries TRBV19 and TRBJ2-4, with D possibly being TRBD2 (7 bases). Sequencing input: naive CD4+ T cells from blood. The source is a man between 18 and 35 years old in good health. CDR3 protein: CASSIPGGPAKNIQYF. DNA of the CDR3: TGTGCCAGTAGTATCCCGGGGGGCCCAGCCAAAAACATTCAGTACTTC.